The clone carrying this TCR beta chain was counted only a few times. TRAV- and TRBV-specific primers, spanning alpha and beta chains, primed first-strand cDNA. PCR amplification of the TCRs was performed with Phusion for approximately 20 PCR cycles, and it relied on a constant-region primer together with a V-primer adapter. MiXCR, applied by TCRdb to the reads, yields one record per CDR3 protein. Among 40,000 or so distinct CDR3 sequences, less than 40% were seen once, and the ten largest hold less than 4%. Time point meaning: before trial treatment. The germline CDR1 and CDR2 sequences are KGHSH and LQKENI. The CDR3 has 16 amino acids. Trimming removed 6 bases from V and 0 bases from J; junction bases left unmatched: 5. These data originate in a study of low-dose radiotherapy and immunotherapy resistance in tumors.

This clonotype was sampled from a male donor with gallbladder cancer. This material consisted of PBMCs, taken before treatment. This chain links TRBV18 with TRBJ2-2; 9 nucleotides agree with TRBD1. CDR3 nucleotides: TGTGCCAGCTCCCAGACAGGGGGATCGAACACCGGGGAGCTGTTTTTT. Translation: CASSQTGGSNTGELFF. The full variable domain, its missing parts supplied by reference TRBV18 and TRBJ2-2, is NAGVMQNPRHLVRRRGQEARLRCSPMKGHSHVYWYRQLPEEGLKFMVYLQKENIIDESGMPKERFSAEFPKEGPSILRIQQVVRGDSAAYFCASSQTGGSNTGELFFGEGSRLTVL.